This TCR beta chain was captured by sequencing in a study of cytomegalovirus exposure and HLA in healthy donors. About the study: The approximately 120 validation repertoires, a later analysis reported, used the same platform as the approximately 670 repertoires from the first cohort.

CDR3 length: 14 amino acids. Between the trimmed V and J ends, which lost 4 bases and 3 bases, there was a span of 14 bases. Germline V gene lookup returns CDR1 SGHDT and CDR2 YYEEEE. As concerns this clone: The antigen is unknown.

Study-wide results and caveats: Investigators reported under 200 TCR beta chains as tied to cytomegalovirus. Reported results showed that the classifier diagnosed cytomegalovirus status with high specificity and sensitivity. CMV antigen specificity of a few CMV-associated chains was confirmed in vitro.

Sequencing used immunoSEQ multiplex PCR; TCRdb keeps in-frame clones, though not all of them. The repertoire consists of some 100,000 clones, with 80% to 90% occurring once and the leading ten covering nearly 4.5%. The rearrangement links TRBV5-6 to TRBJ2-7; D might be TRBD2 (6 bases). The specimen sequenced was PBMCs. The receptor was derived from a man aged 18 to 30 in good health and CMV-seropositive. CDR3 amino acids: CASSRDLASYEQYF. CDR3 nucleotide sequence: TGTGCCAGCAGCCGGGATCTAGCGAGCTACGAGCAGTACTTC.